The 29 T cell receptor beta chains given below trace back to one sample, sequenced in a study of T cell repertoires in cytomegalovirus infection. TCRdb used MiXCR to reprocess the reads, holding one entry per CDR3 protein. The sample comprises fewer than 350,000 distinct CDR3 sequences, more than 8% of which are singletons, and roughly 4.5% rests with the top ten. Source material: PBMCs. Receptors originate from a human donor in good health (CMV status not recorded). Some clones in this sample may be carry-over from other donors' samples.

This clonotype was picked up many times. The rearrangement links TRBV7-2 to TRBJ2-2, with a tentative D call TRBD1 (7 bases). Trimming pared 5 bases from V and 3 bases from J, leaving 16 bases between. In germline, CDR1 is SGHTA, CDR2 FQGNSA. CDR3 size: 16 residues. The DNA for the CDR3 is TGTGCCAGCAGCCCTCGACAGGGAGGTCACACCGGGGAGCTGTTTTTT. Translating it yields CASSPRQGGHTGELFF.

This clonotype occurred many times. This chain connects TRBV7-9 to TRBJ1-5; unclear D gene. Germline V gene lookup returns CDR1 SEHNR and CDR2 FQNEAQ (reference sequence). The CDR3 totals 13 residues. V lost 5 bases, J lost 6 bases, and 11 bases lay in between. CDR3 DNA: TGTGCCAGCAGCCAGACCCAGTTTCAGCCCCAGCATTTT. This translates into CASSQTQFQPQHF.

This clonotype has at least ten counts. The genes are TRBV7-6 and TRBJ2-3; 11 nucleotides match TRBD2. V lost 3 bases, J lost 6 bases, and 20 bases stayed unmatched. CDR1 and CDR2 from the germline V gene are SGHVS and FNYEAQ. The CDR3 is 20 amino acids. The CDR3 sequence: CASSFLTRMRGTSGGDTQYF. CDR3 in DNA: TGTGCCAGCAGCTTCCTTACTAGAATGCGGGGGACTAGCGGTGGGGATACGCAGTATTTT.

The chain uses TRBV29-1 and TRBJ2-5, with D perhaps TRBD2 (7 bases). The CDR3 totals 13 residues. Trimming shortened V by 6 bases and J by 7 bases, and 18 bases separated the two germline ends. Germline loops: CDR1 SQVTM, CDR2 ANQGSEA. The CDR3 DNA reads TGCAGCGTGTGGGGGGGCTGGGTCGTGACCCAGTACTTC. Encoded protein: CSVWGGWVVTQYF.

The rearrangement links TRBV12-3 or TRBV12-4 to TRBJ1-1; no clear D. The V and J ends lost 0 bases and 2 bases respectively, with 4 bases between them. The CDR3 is made up of 13 amino acids. CDR3 residues: CASSLADNTEAFF. DNA of the CDR3: TGTGCCAGCAGTTTAGCGGATAACACTGAAGCTTTCTTT.

The chain links TRBV28 to TRBJ1-2, with TRBD1 identical over 9 bases. With 6 bases clipped from V and 5 bases from J, the junction kept 10 bases outside the gene matches. CDR1 and CDR2 (germline): MDHEN, SYDVKM. This CDR3 has 15 amino acids. CDR3 residues: CASSSSGTGRYGYTF. For the CDR3, the DNA is TGTGCCAGCAGCTCTTCCGGGACAGGGAGATATGGCTACACCTTC.

In this sample, this clonotype turned up many times. The genes are TRBV12-3 or TRBV12-4 and TRBJ1-1, with a weak D call TRBD1 (6 bases). V was clipped by 6 bases and J by 4 bases, with 9 bases between them. The CDR3 extends over 12 amino acids. This CDR3 is CASRSGATEAFF. The CDR3 DNA follows: TGTGCCAGCAGATCGGGGGCCACTGAAGCTTTCTTT.

As concerns this clonotype: One junction end disagrees with the germline gene, perhaps due to a read error. The chain links TRBV2 to TRBJ2-1, with 9 bases identical to TRBD2. The CDR3 loop spans 15 amino acids. Germline CDR1 SNHLY, CDR2 FYNNEI. The CDR3 loop reads CASRGRSGGSNKQFF. CDR3 DNA: TGTGCCAGCAGGGGTAGAAGCGGGGGGTCCAATAAGCAGTTCTTC.

The chain carries TRBV6-8 and TRBJ2-3; TRBD1 aligns across 7 bases. From germline, CDR1 is MNHGY and CDR2 SAAAGT. Trimming at V came to 6 bases and at J to 1 base, leaving 10 bases not matched to a gene. CDR3 length equals 16 residues. The CDR3 is CASSPAPQGGTDTQYF. The DNA of the CDR3 is TGTGCCAGCAGCCCGGCTCCTCAGGGGGGCACAGATACGCAGTATTTT.

Ten or more counts support this clonotype. The J gene is TRBJ2-3, the V gene TRBV28; D remains unclear. CDR3 size: 12 residues. The germline gives CDR1 MDHEN, CDR2 SYDVKM. The germline V and J ends were trimmed by 5 bases and 6 bases, with 9 bases remaining between them. The CDR3 here is CASSEVPDTQYF. Here the CDR3 DNA reads TGTGCCAGCAGTGAGGTCCCGGATACGCAGTATTTT.

There are a few counts of this clonotype. The rearrangement uses TRBV11-2 and TRBJ2-5; D may correspond to TRBD1 or TRBD2 (5 bases each). Between the trimmed V and J ends, which lost 1 base and 6 bases, there was a span of 12 bases. This CDR3 region has 14 residues. Germline-derived CDR1 and CDR2 are SGHAT and FQNNGV. This CDR3 reads CASSLGGSGKTQYF. In nucleotides, the CDR3 is TGTGCCAGCAGCTTAGGGGGGTCCGGGAAGACCCAGTACTTC.

Only a few counts were recorded for this clonotype. Sequence at one end of the junction differs from germline and may be a read error. The chain has TRBV4-2 and TRBJ1-4; unclear D gene. Germline CDR1 reads LGHNA; CDR2 reads YNFKEQ. The CDR3 extends over 17 amino acids. The CDR3, as DNA: TGTGCCAGCACCCAACCAGCCTTCGGGAGAACTAATGAAAAACTGTTTTTT. It is translated as CASTQPAFGRTNEKLFF.

This clonotype has ten or more counts. The chain carries TRBV29-1 and TRBJ2-1; 10 bases match TRBD2. CDR1 and CDR2 from the germline V gene are SQVTM and ANQGSEA. The CDR3 sequence is 14 residues long. V gave up 4 bases and J gave up 5 bases; unmatched junction bases: 5. CDR3: CSVVLAGTNNEQFF. CDR3 in DNA: TGCAGCGTTGTACTAGCGGGAACAAACAATGAGCAGTTCTTC.

This clonotype was seen a handful of times. This chain connects TRBV19 to TRBJ1-5, with D maybe TRBD1 (5 bases). V lost 1 base and J 0 bases, leaving 7 bases between the germline ends. The CDR3 has 15 amino acids. Germline values: CDR1 LNHDA, CDR2 SQIVND (reference sequence). The CDR3 nucleotides are TGTGCCAGTAGTATAGTTGGGGCTAGCAATCAGCCCCAGCATTTT. It yields the protein CASSIVGASNQPQHF. The whole variable domain, filled in from reference TRBV19 and TRBJ1-5, reads DGGITQSPKYLFRKEGQNVTLSCEQNLNHDAMYWYRQDPGQGLRLIYYSQIVNDFQKGDIAEGYSVSREKKESFPLTVTSAQKNPTAFYLCASSIVGASNQPQHFGDGTRLSIL.

This clonotype has at least ten counts. The chain joins TRBV7-2 to TRBJ2-3; 7 bases line up with TRBD2. The CDR3 covers 15 residues. Trimming at V came to 1 base and at J to 2 bases, leaving 3 bases not matched to a gene. Per germline, CDR1 SGHTA and CDR2 FQGNSA. CDR3 in DNA: TGTGCCAGCAGCTTAGGGGCGGGAGTCACAGATACGCAGTATTTT. Its protein is CASSLGAGVTDTQYF.

The chain recombines TRBV5-4 with TRBJ1-4; D gene ambiguous. This CDR3 has 15 amino acids. The V and J ends lost 4 bases and 2 bases respectively, with 12 bases between them. In germline, CDR1 is SGHNT, CDR2 YYREEE (reference sequence). The CDR3 region is CASSAEAGTNEKLFF. The CDR3 DNA reads TGTGCCAGCAGCGCCGAGGCGGGGACTAATGAAAAACTGTTTTTT.

This clonotype was counted a few times. The chain couples TRBV4-3 to TRBJ2-3; tentative D call: TRBD2 (6 bases). This CDR3 has 15 amino acids. Germline V gives CDR1 LGHNA, CDR2 YSLEER. V was trimmed by 2 bases and J by 0 bases, leaving 9 bases between them. The CDR3 DNA sequence: TGCGCCAGCAGCCAACTAAGCGGGAGCACAGATACGCAGTATTTT. It specifies CASSQLSGSTDTQYF.

This clonotype has only a few counts. Here the CDR3 reads CASTMGTSGAETQYF. The CDR3 nucleotides read TGCGCCAGCACCATGGGGACTAGCGGGGCAGAGACCCAGTACTTC. The chain employs TRBV5-1 and TRBJ2-5, with 13 bases identical to TRBD2. V shed 6 bases and J 4 bases; nucleotides not matched to a gene: 6. Germline assignment: CDR1 SGHRS and CDR2 YFSETQ. The CDR3 sequence is 15 residues long.

This clonotype was recorded at least ten times. The V and J genes are TRBV7-4 and TRBJ2-5; tentative D call: TRBD2 (5 bases). Germline loops: CDR1 SGHVT, CDR2 SQSDAQ. Trimming removed 5 bases at V and 6 bases at J, with 16 bases between. The CDR3 runs 14 residues. CDR3 sequence: CASSPPGVGKTQYF. The DNA for the CDR3 is TGTGCCAGCAGCCCCCCCGGGGTCGGGAAGACCCAGTACTTC.

This clonotype was observed a handful of times. This chain uses TRBV7-6 with TRBJ2-1; 9 nucleotides match TRBD2. Germline V CDR1 and CDR2: SGHVS, FNYEAQ. The CDR3 contains 15 residues. V lost 4 bases, J lost 6 bases, and 7 bases stayed unmatched. CDR3 nucleotide sequence: TGTGCCAGCAGCTCCGGGACTAGCATTATCAATGAGCAGTTCTTC. It specifies CASSSGTSIINEQFF.

The chain employs TRBV2 and TRBJ2-7, with 8 bases matching TRBD1. V shed 7 bases, J shed 2 bases, and the junction held 7 bases outside the gene matches. The CDR3 loop spans 14 amino acids. The germline V gene has CDR1 SNHLY and CDR2 FYNNEI. CDR3 sequence reads: CASNYRGSTYEQYF. CDR3 DNA: TGTGCCAGCAATTACAGGGGGAGTACCTACGAGCAGTACTTC.

This clonotype appeared many times. J is TRBJ2-7 and V is TRBV7-8; tentatively, D is TRBD1 (5 bases). Trimming removed 3 bases at V and 1 base at J, with 16 bases between. This CDR3 is 16 amino acids long. Germline V gives CDR1 SGHVS, CDR2 FQNEAQ. This CDR3 is CASSLPTDEISYEQYF. The CDR3 DNA reads as TGTGCCAGCAGCTTGCCGACAGATGAGATATCCTACGAGCAGTACTTC.

This clonotype was recorded a few times. The rearrangement uses TRBV28 and TRBJ2-4; D gene uncertain. The germline V gene has CDR1 MDHEN and CDR2 SYDVKM. With 5 bases removed from V and 2 bases from J, the gap between germline ends came to 19 bases. This CDR3 is 17 amino acids long. The CDR3, as DNA: TGTGCCAGCAGTCGACCGGGCCTATCCATTCCCAAAAACATTCAGTACTTC. Translation gives CASSRPGLSIPKNIQYF.

This clonotype came up many times. The V gene is TRBV7-2, the J gene TRBJ2-7, with 9 bases lining up with TRBD1. With V trimmed by 4 bases and J by 0 bases, 4 bases remained unmatched. The CDR3 runs 15 residues. CDR1 and CDR2 from the germline V gene are SGHTA and FQGNSA. The CDR3 loop reads CASSYGTGNSYEQYF. The DNA for the CDR3 is TGTGCCAGCAGCTACGGGACAGGGAACTCCTACGAGCAGTACTTC.

The chain recombines TRBV10-3 with TRBJ1-1; TRBD1 is a possible D gene (6 bases). Deletions cut 1 base from V and 0 bases from J, with 12 bases between. Germline CDR1 ENHRY, CDR2 SYGVKD. The CDR3 length is 16 residues. The CDR3 DNA reads as TGTGCCATCAGTGAGTTCCAGCCAGGGGTGAACACTGAAGCTTTCTTT. Protein: CAISEFQPGVNTEAFF.

Ten or more counts support this clonotype. The chain uses TRBV7-2 and TRBJ1-4; 7 nucleotides line up with TRBD1. Germline V gene lookup returns CDR1 SGHTA and CDR2 FQGNSA. This CDR3 comprises 16 residues. V shed 1 base, J shed 3 bases, and the junction held 5 bases outside the gene matches. In DNA form, the CDR3 reads TGTGCCAGCAGCTTAGGGAGGGACAGCCCTAATGAAAAACTGTTTTTT. Its translation is CASSLGRDSPNEKLFF. Based on the CDR3 plus reference TRBV7-2 and TRBJ1-4, the full variable domain is GAGVSQSPSNKVTEKGKDVELRCDPISGHTALYWYRQSLGQGLEFLIYFQGNSAPDKSGLPSDRFSAERTGGSVSTLTIQRTQQEDSAVYLCASSLGRDSPNEKLFFGSGTQLSVL.

This clonotype was recorded at least ten times. This chain connects TRBV7-2 to TRBJ1-2; a possible D gene is TRBD1 (5 bases). Trimming stripped 1 base from V and 6 bases from J, with 15 bases between. The germline gives CDR1 SGHTA, CDR2 FQGNSA. The CDR3 spans 15 residues. This chain's CDR3 is CASSLVALRGNGYTF. CDR3 DNA: TGTGCCAGCAGCTTAGTTGCCCTGAGGGGCAATGGCTACACCTTC.

The V call is TRBV19, the J call TRBJ1-5; 7 nucleotides align to TRBD1. The CDR3 has 14 amino acids. After removal of 5 bases from V and 5 bases from J, the junction contained 6 bases not matched to a gene. Germline V lookup: CDR1 LNHDA, CDR2 SQIVND (reference sequence). The DNA for the CDR3 is TGTGCCAGTAGTGGGCAGGGGGGTTATCAGCCCCAGCATTTT. This translates into CASSGQGGYQPQHF.

This clonotype was counted ten times or more. The chain is built from TRBV7-2 and TRBJ1-5, with D uncertain. Germline-derived CDR1 and CDR2 are SGHTA and FQGNSA. Trimming stripped 6 bases from V and 1 base from J, with 13 bases between. This CDR3 has 15 amino acids. The CDR3 DNA reads TGTGCCAGCAGTCCCCAGGAGTCCAGCAATCAGCCCCAGCATTTT. This codes for CASSPQESSNQPQHF.